The subject of this entry is one T cell receptor (beta chain). This clone was detected only a few times. The clone's antigen remains unknown. There are no base qualities to consult, and no much larger clone falls within one base. CDR1 SEHNR and CDR2 FQNEAQ are derived from the germline V gene (reference sequence). Trimming removed 7 bases from V and 2 bases from J; the gene matches leave 8 bases unexplained. There are 15 amino acids in the CDR3, from cysteine to phenylalanine inclusive. Only the CDR3 DNA is retained, 45 bases long and in frame from the first base. This entry is derived from a study of control samples from healthy donors and cancer patients (dated by TCRdb to the early 2020s). Library preparation was by the immunoSEQ multiplex PCR assay. The table comes from immuneACCESS by way of TCRdb, which keeps in-frame sequences with V and J called. Part of the clones is missing from these tables; in studies checked, under half for an unresolved V gene and the rest for unknown reasons. This sample has around 170,000 clones in its table, and around nine tenths of those were observed once. Around 1.5% of the sample lies in the top ten.

The sample comprised blood. The TCR originated in a man aged 25-40 years in good health. The chain is encoded by TRBV7-9 joined to TRBJ1-3, with 7 middle bases fitting TRBD1. The CDR3 amino acid sequence is: CASTVGQGAGNTIYF. In nucleotide form, the sequence is TGTGCCAGCACCGTCGGTCAGGGGGCTGGAAACACCATATATTTT.